This T cell receptor beta chain is from a study of beta chain features in type 1 diabetes (dated 2018 in TCRdb). General notes on the study: Mean age, gender distribution, total cell number and subset yield did not differ between patients and healthy donors. A total of 107,917,701 sorted cells were examined across all samples, and the number of cells per subset was strongly correlated with RNA yield. The study compared the TCRB repertoires of sorted circulating CD4+ T cell subsets in recently diagnosed type 1 diabetes patients with those in matched healthy donors. Whereas all 28 donors provided naive and central memory subsets, regulatory and stem cell-like memory subsets were isolated from just 8 patients and roughly 8 healthy donors. The study at large found these results: Sequencing cDNA rather than genomic DNA could over-represent highly expressing activated cells, although activation and CD3 levels did not differ between groups. At VDJ recombination sites, type 1 diabetes patients had fewer insertions and more deleted nucleotides, which implies abnormalities in thymic rearrangement. Naive, central memory and regulatory TCRB repertoires appeared to be more similar among patients than among healthy donors. Because the HLA sub-analyses included only small numbers of individuals, any influence of HLA type on TCRB rearrangement was left unresolved. In all four CD4+ subsets, TCRB CDR3 length was moderately but significantly shorter in type 1 diabetes patients. Shorter templates might have been favored by PCR, but patient and control samples were amplified and corrected together, so both groups would have been affected equally by any skew.

A single peripheral blood draw of 95 to 150 mL on average was collected from each donor into heparinised tubes. Naive, central memory, regulatory and stem cell-like memory CD4+ T cells were sorted on a BD FACSAria II using a panel including CD45RO, CCR7, CD25, CD127, CD95 and CD27. All sorted populations exceeded 95% purity. PBMCs were isolated right away by Lymphoprep density gradient centrifugation and were stained directly, without culture. So that batch effects would be minimized, each experiment stained and sorted samples in pairs, pairing one healthy donor with one patient. This clone was counted ten times or more. Its antigen remains unidentified. Base-call qualities are not available, and no considerably larger clone is one nucleotide away. V lost 5 bases and J lost 1 base; the stretch between them is 8 bases long. Spanning cysteine to phenylalanine, the CDR3 consists of 13 amino acids. The CDR3 DNA has 39 bases and is translated from base 1. Based on the germline V gene (reference sequence), the CDR1 and CDR2 sequences are WNHNN and SYGVQD.

The entire amount of isolated RNA was reverse transcribed using the High Capacity cDNA Reverse Transcription Kit, so the sequenced TCRB transcripts were expressed ones. Naive, central memory and regulatory T cell samples underwent deep immunoSEQ sequencing, averaging about 3.57 million total reads per sample. Sorted cells were lysed in RLT buffer, and RNA was extracted using DNase-treated RNeasy Micro or Mini kits according to cell number. To prevent cross-contamination, every cell subset was processed on its own, while patient and healthy donor samples were processed together. The immunoSEQ multiplex PCR was used to amplify TCRB sequences from cDNA, generating 87-bp fragments that spanned the CDR3 region. Sequencing of the amplicons was done on the Illumina HiSeq platform. The study's own analysis went as follows. Synthetic template baselines were used to correct PCR bias computationally, reads within Hamming distance 2 were collapsed together, and singletons that could not be merged were discarded. By aligning reads against IMGT, V, D and J genes, CDR3 length, and insertions or deletions at six rearrangement sites were assigned. Within each subset, clonotype counts were normalized to sorted cell number, after which true diversity and Gini coefficients were computed with the tcR R package. The overlap coefficient, calculated on TCRB nucleotide sequences, was used to quantify repertoire sharing. The source is immuneACCESS, and TCRdb retained only in-frame sequences with V and J called. Part of the clones is not carried over; for the studies checked, unresolved V genes explain less than half of this, and the remainder is unexplained. The V and J calls and clone size were taken over from that table, and D and trimming were inferred from the DNA. The sample table records more than 300,000 clones; 8% to 10% of these occur just once. About 0.64% of the sample lies in the top ten.

The chain joins TRBV10-1 to TRBJ1-1, and perhaps TRBD1 as D gene, on 5 matching bases. The sample comprised central memory CD4+ T cells from blood. The receptor comes from a young man with type 1 diabetes. CDR3 sequence: CASSLTANTEAFF. The DNA is TGCGCCAGCAGTTTGACAGCGAACACTGAAGCTTTCTTT.